Reported below is one TCR beta chain. This sample is drawn from a study of T cell changes during pregnancy in multiple sclerosis. J was trimmed by 2 bases and V by 6 bases; bases with no gene match: 3. The germline V gene has CDR1 SQVTM and CDR2 ANQGSEA. This CDR3 spans 13 amino acids. The protocol was immunoSEQ multiplex PCR, while the TCRdb copy is restricted to in-frame clones and leaves out a portion. The table records more than 90,000 clones, 80% to 95% of them present only once. The rearrangement uses TRBV29-1 and TRBJ1-1, with 10 nucleotides matching TRBD1. The TCR was taken from a female donor with multiple sclerosis, enrolled in a pregnancy study. Material: peripheral blood, obtained in the first trimester of pregnancy. Here the CDR3 DNA reads TGCAGCGTCCTGACAGGGGGCAACACTGAAGCTTTCTTT. It specifies CSVLTGGNTEAFF.